Each of the 25 T cell receptor beta chains below was sequenced from the same sample in a study of T-cell memory formation after mild COVID-19. Via MiXCR, TCRdb re-called the 5' RACE reads, giving one row per CDR3 protein. Among about 400,000 distinct CDR3 sequences listed, 20% to 30% were seen once. Material for sequencing was PBMCs or a T cell subset sorted from them (not recorded which). These receptors came from an adult woman who had mild COVID-19 (a few samples of this study predate the infection). Cell type and time point are not known.

This clonotype was seen a few times. The rearrangement joins TRBV5-4 to TRBJ2-4; the D gene could be TRBD1 or TRBD2 (5 bases each). The ends were cut back, 2 bases at V and 7 bases at J, with 7 bases in the middle. This CDR3 contains 12 residues. Germline V gene data show CDR1 as SGHNT and CDR2 as YYREEE (reference sequence). CDR3 DNA sequence: TGTGCCAGCAGCTTCGGGGCGAACATTCAGTACTTC. It is translated as CASSFGANIQYF.

This sequence joins TRBV15 and TRBJ2-1, with TRBD2 matching 13 bases. CDR1 is LNHNV and CDR2 is YYDKDF in the germline V gene (reference sequence). The CDR3 sequence is 18 residues long. Trimming at V came to 1 base and at J to 4 bases, leaving 7 bases not matched to a gene. In DNA, the CDR3 is TGTGCCACCAGCAGAGCTGAGACTAGCGGGGGGTTATACAATGAGCAGTTCTTC. It is translated as CATSRAETSGGLYNEQFF.

This clonotype was seen only a few times. This chain connects TRBV7-9 to TRBJ1-2; D not resolved. V gave up 1 base and J gave up 0 bases, with 9 bases separating them. CDR3 length: 15 residues. Germline assignment: CDR1 SEHNR and CDR2 FQNEAQ (reference sequence). This chain's CDR3 is CASSLEVSANYGYTF. Written as DNA, the CDR3 is TGTGCCAGCAGCTTAGAAGTTTCAGCTAACTATGGCTACACCTTC.

This clonotype was picked up a small number of times. The chain uses TRBV4-1 and TRBJ2-7; D may be TRBD2 (7 bases). The V and J ends lost 0 bases and 7 bases respectively, with 16 bases between them. The CDR3 has 15 amino acids. Germline loops: CDR1 MGHRA, CDR2 YSYEKL. The CDR3 is CASSQDWGGLWEQYF. For the CDR3, the DNA is TGCGCCAGCAGCCAAGATTGGGGGGGCCTTTGGGAGCAGTACTTC.

The chain joins TRBV7-9 to TRBJ2-7; maybe TRBD2 (6 bases). The CDR3 has 15 amino acids. Germline V gene data show CDR1 as SEHNR and CDR2 as FQNEAQ (reference sequence). V lost 1 base and J lost 5, with 15 bases in between. Here the CDR3 reads CASSLVLGGANEQYF. CDR3 nucleotide sequence: TGTGCCAGCAGCTTAGTTTTGGGCGGGGCCAACGAGCAGTACTTC.

The chain joins TRBV6-4 to TRBJ1-1; D remains unclear. The germline V gene has CDR1 MRHNA and CDR2 SNTAGT. The CDR3 runs to 14 residues. V was cut by 4 bases and J by 0 bases, with 9 bases left in between. Here the CDR3 DNA reads TGTGCCAGCAGTGGGCTGACGGTGAACACTGAAGCTTTCTTT. Encoded protein: CASSGLTVNTEAFF.

The CDR3 loop reads CASSYSDRGAGNNEQFF. As DNA, the CDR3 is TGTGCCAGCAGTTACTCCGACAGAGGGGCGGGTAACAATGAGCAGTTCTTC. The J gene is TRBJ2-1, the V gene TRBV6-2 or TRBV6-3; D is perhaps TRBD1 or TRBD2 (5 bases each). The germline gives CDR1 MNHEY, CDR2 SVGEGT. Deletions cut 0 bases from V and 5 bases from J, with 17 bases between. The CDR3 is made up of 17 amino acids.

The chain links TRBV7-9 to TRBJ2-1; D may be TRBD1 (6 bases). This CDR3 region has 12 residues. The germline CDR1 and CDR2 sequences are SEHNR and FQNEAQ (reference sequence). The ends were cut back, 5 bases at V and 7 bases at J, with 9 bases in the middle. CDR3 residues: CASSVQGNEQFF. CDR3 DNA: TGTGCCAGCAGCGTACAGGGTAATGAGCAGTTCTTC.

This clonotype showed up just a few times. The CDR3 loop is CASKPGKGTGELFF. The CDR3 DNA follows: TGTGCCAGCAAACCGGGAAAGGGAACCGGGGAGCTGTTTTTT. The V call is TRBV6-5, the J call TRBJ2-2, with a weak D call TRBD2 (5 bases). Germline CDR1 MNHEY, CDR2 SVGAGI. The germline V and J ends were trimmed by 7 bases and 5 bases, with 14 bases remaining between them. CDR3 size: 14 residues.

This chain uses TRBV21-1 with TRBJ2-1; the table calls TRBD2, which could not be checked here. TRBV21-1 is deemed a pseudogene. This CDR3 region has 16 residues. This CDR3 is CASSKNWTSSYNEQFF. CDR3 nucleotide sequence: TGTGCCAGCAGCAAAAACTGGACTAGCTCCTACAATGAGCAGTTCTTC.

V is TRBV5-5 and J is TRBJ2-1, with TRBD2 matching 11 bases. The CDR3 consists of 22 residues. The germline CDR1 and CDR2 sequences are SGHKS and YYEKEE (reference sequence). Trimming at V came to 0 bases and at J to 5 bases, leaving 22 bases not matched to a gene. The CDR3 bases are TGTGCCAGCAGCTTGGCCCAACCCGGGACTAGCGGCCTCCTAGGATCCGACAATGAGCAGTTCTTC. The encoded protein is CASSLAQPGTSGLLGSDNEQFF.

The table lists this clonotype with a few counts. The chain links TRBV27 to TRBJ2-7, with D perhaps matching TRBD1 (6 bases). Germline loops: CDR1 MNHEY, CDR2 SMNVEV (reference sequence). The CDR3 has 14 amino acids. The V and J ends lost 3 bases and 2 bases respectively, with 11 bases between them. CDR3: CASSFGTNTYEQYF. CDR3 sequence (DNA): TGTGCCAGCAGTTTTGGGACAAATACCTACGAGCAGTACTTC.

The rearrangement links TRBV12-3 or TRBV12-4 to TRBJ2-7; D uncertain. The V end was cut by 0 bases, the J end by 3 bases, with 9 bases between. The CDR3 sequence is 14 residues long. The CDR3 reads CASSLAGLGYEQYF. In DNA form, the CDR3 reads TGTGCCAGCAGTTTAGCGGGATTAGGCTACGAGCAGTACTTC.

The chain is built from TRBV10-3 and TRBJ1-5, with a possible D match to TRBD1 (5 bases). The germline V and J ends were trimmed by 8 bases and 1 base, with 6 bases remaining between them. The CDR3 is 12 amino acids. Germline CDR1 ENHRY, CDR2 SYGVKD. DNA of the CDR3: TGTGCCATCCGGGGCAGCAATCAGCCCCAGCATTTT. The encoded protein is CAIRGSNQPQHF.

In its sample, this clonotype was seen a few times. This chain uses TRBV7-2 with TRBJ2-5; D is possibly TRBD1 or TRBD2 (7 bases each). Germline V lookup: CDR1 SGHTA, CDR2 FQGNSA. The CDR3 has 14 amino acids. V was shortened by 3 bases and J by 5 bases, with 13 bases between the two germline ends. Written as DNA, the CDR3 is TGTGCCAGCAGCTTTCAGGGGGGGGCGGAGACCCAGTACTTC. It specifies CASSFQGGAETQYF.

This clonotype was seen more than once but under ten times. The V and J genes are TRBV4-1 and TRBJ2-6; possible D gene TRBD1, 5 bases. CDR3 length: 15 amino acids. V dropped 0 bases and J dropped 2 bases, with 5 bases sitting between them. The germline gives CDR1 MGHRA, CDR2 YSYEKL. CDR3 residues: CASSQEGAGANVLTF. The CDR3 region has the DNA TGCGCCAGCAGCCAAGAAGGGGCTGGGGCCAACGTCCTGACTTTC.

The chain employs TRBV7-2 and TRBJ2-7; D gene uncertain. The CDR3 runs 14 residues. Germline lookup yields CDR1 SGHTA and CDR2 FQGNSA. V was clipped by 4 bases and J by 5 bases, with 15 bases between them. DNA for the CDR3: TGTGCCAGCAGCTCGGACCGGCTAAGAGACGAGCAGTACTTC. Residues: CASSSDRLRDEQYF.

The J gene is TRBJ2-3, the V gene TRBV4-3; D tentatively fits TRBD1 or TRBD2 (5 bases each). The V gene lost 2 bases and the J gene lost 6 bases, with 12 bases spanning the gap. This CDR3 spans 14 amino acids. The germline gives CDR1 LGHNA, CDR2 YSLEER. This CDR3 is CASSQTGPGDTQYF. CDR3 coding DNA: TGCGCCAGCAGCCAAACGGGGCCTGGGGATACGCAGTATTTT.

This clonotype showed up just a few times. This chain links TRBV29-1 with TRBJ2-3; D possibly corresponds to TRBD2 (5 bases). The CDR3 is 14 residues long. V was trimmed by 7 bases and J by 2 bases, leaving 16 bases between them. The V gene's germline CDR1 is SQVTM and CDR2 ANQGSEA. DNA for the CDR3: TGCAGCGGAAACTATCCGGGGTTCACAGATACGCAGTATTTT. Amino acid sequence: CSGNYPGFTDTQYF.

The chain combines TRBV14 with TRBJ2-7; D perhaps matches TRBD2 (5 bases). Per the germline V gene, CDR1 is SGHDN and CDR2 is FVKESK. CDR3 size: 14 residues. Trimming removed 3 bases from V and 3 bases from J, with 12 bases in between. The CDR3 DNA follows: TGTGCCAGCAGCCACCCGGGATCCTACTACGAGCAGTACTTC. Protein: CASSHPGSYYEQYF.

The genes are TRBV27 and TRBJ2-5; 7 nucleotides agree with TRBD2. V dropped 6 bases and J dropped 3; count of bases not matched to a gene: 10. The CDR3 spans 15 residues. The V gene's germline CDR1 is MNHEY and CDR2 SMNVEV (reference sequence). The CDR3 loop is CASSSPGGGKETQYF. The CDR3 nucleotides are TGTGCCAGCAGCTCACCGGGGGGAGGAAAAGAGACCCAGTACTTC.

This clonotype has at least ten counts. This chain's CDR3 is CSAGDGGGKNIQYF. CDR3 nucleotide sequence: TGCAGTGCTGGGGATGGAGGGGGCAAAAACATTCAGTACTTC. The V and J genes are TRBV20-1 and TRBJ2-4; D tentatively fits TRBD1 or TRBD2 (6 bases each). The germline gives CDR1 DFQATT, CDR2 SNEGSKA (reference sequence). The V end was cut by 5 bases, the J end by 3 bases, with 14 bases between. The CDR3 loop spans 14 amino acids.

The chain uses TRBV12-3 or TRBV12-4 and TRBJ1-2; a weak D match, TRBD1 (6 bases). The CDR3 has 16 residues. Trimming removed 3 bases at V and 4 bases at J, with 18 bases between. CDR3 nucleotide sequence: TGTGCCAGCAGTTTCAATGGGGGGCCTGACGGCTATGGCTACACCTTC. Translating it yields CASSFNGGPDGYGYTF.

The gene calls are TRBV4-2 and TRBJ1-2; D is unclear. Trimming left V 1 base short and J 6 bases short, with 24 bases between. The CDR3 length is 18 residues. In germline, CDR1 is LGHNA, CDR2 YNFKEQ. The CDR3 region is CASSQALREAELRHGYTF. The CDR3 nucleotides are TGTGCCAGCAGCCAAGCACTTCGGGAGGCGGAACTACGCCATGGCTACACCTTC.

The table lists this clonotype with many counts. This chain uses TRBV12-3 or TRBV12-4 with TRBJ2-7; D remains unclear. The CDR3 sequence is 11 residues long. The V end was cut by 4 bases, the J end by 2 bases, with 3 bases between. The CDR3 DNA is TGTGCCAGCAGTTATGCCTACGAGCAGTACTTC. Translation gives CASSYAYEQYF.